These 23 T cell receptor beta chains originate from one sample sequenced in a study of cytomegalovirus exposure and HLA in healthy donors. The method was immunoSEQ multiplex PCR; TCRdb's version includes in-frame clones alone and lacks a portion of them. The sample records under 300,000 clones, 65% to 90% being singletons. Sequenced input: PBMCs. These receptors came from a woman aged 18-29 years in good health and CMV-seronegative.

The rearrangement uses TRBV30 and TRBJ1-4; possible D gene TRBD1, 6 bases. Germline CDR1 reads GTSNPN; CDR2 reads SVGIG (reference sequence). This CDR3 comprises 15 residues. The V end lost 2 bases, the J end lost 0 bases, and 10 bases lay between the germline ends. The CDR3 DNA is TGTGCCTGGAGTAGTAAGGGGGCAACTAATGAAAAACTGTTTTTT. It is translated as CAWSSKGATNEKLFF.

CDR3 sequence (DNA): TGTGCCAGCGAAGTAAACAGGGGTAGGAACACTGAAGCTTTCTTT. This codes for CASEVNRGRNTEAFF. The rearrangement links TRBV6-6 to TRBJ1-1, with TRBD1 matching over 7 bases. The V gene's germline CDR1 is MNHNY and CDR2 SVGAGI (reference sequence). The CDR3 extends over 15 amino acids. V shed 8 bases and J 1 base; nucleotides not matched to a gene: 10.

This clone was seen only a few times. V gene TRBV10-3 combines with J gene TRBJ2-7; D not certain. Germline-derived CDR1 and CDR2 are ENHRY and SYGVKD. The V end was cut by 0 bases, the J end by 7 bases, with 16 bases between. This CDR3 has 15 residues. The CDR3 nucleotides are TGTGCCATCAGTGAGTCAACCGGAGCCCCGGGTGAGCAGTACTTC. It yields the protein CAISESTGAPGEQYF.

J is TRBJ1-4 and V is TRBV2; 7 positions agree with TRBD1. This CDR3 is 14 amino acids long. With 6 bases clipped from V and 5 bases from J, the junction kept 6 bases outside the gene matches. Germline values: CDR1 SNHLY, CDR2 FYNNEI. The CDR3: CASRETGTNEKLFF. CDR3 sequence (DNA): TGTGCCAGCAGAGAGACAGGGACGAATGAAAAACTGTTTTTT.

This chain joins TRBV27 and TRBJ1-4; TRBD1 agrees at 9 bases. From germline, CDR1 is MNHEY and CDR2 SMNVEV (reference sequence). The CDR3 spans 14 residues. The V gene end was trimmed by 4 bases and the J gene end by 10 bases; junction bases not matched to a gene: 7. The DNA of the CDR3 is TGTGCCAGCAGTTCCCCCCGACAGGGGGTAAAACTGTTTTTT. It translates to CASSSPRQGVKLFF.

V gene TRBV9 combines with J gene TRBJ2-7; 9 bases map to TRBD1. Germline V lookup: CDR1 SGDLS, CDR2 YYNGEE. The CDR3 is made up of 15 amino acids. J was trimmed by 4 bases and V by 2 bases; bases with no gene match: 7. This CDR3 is CASSVSGTGQYEQYF. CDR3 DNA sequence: TGTGCCAGCAGCGTCTCCGGGACAGGGCAATACGAGCAGTACTTC.

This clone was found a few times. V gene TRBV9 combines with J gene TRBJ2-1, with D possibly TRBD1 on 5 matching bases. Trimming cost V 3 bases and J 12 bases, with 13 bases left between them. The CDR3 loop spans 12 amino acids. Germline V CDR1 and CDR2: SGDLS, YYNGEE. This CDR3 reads CASSARQGGQFF. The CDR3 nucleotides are TGTGCCAGCAGCGCTAGGCAGGGCGGGCAGTTCTTC.

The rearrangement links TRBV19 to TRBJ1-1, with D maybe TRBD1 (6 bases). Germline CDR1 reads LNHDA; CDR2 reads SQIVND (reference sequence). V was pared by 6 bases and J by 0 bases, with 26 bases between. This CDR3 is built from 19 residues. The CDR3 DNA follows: TGTGCCAGTAGAGACCCTACCTCTGAGACCGGGACATTGAACACTGAAGCTTTCTTT. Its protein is CASRDPTSETGTLNTEAFF.

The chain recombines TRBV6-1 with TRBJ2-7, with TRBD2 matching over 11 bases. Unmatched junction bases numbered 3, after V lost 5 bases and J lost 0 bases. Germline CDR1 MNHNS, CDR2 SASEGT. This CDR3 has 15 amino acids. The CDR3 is CASSSTSGSSYEQYF. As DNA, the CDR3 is TGTGCCAGCAGTTCCACTAGCGGGAGCTCCTACGAGCAGTACTTC.

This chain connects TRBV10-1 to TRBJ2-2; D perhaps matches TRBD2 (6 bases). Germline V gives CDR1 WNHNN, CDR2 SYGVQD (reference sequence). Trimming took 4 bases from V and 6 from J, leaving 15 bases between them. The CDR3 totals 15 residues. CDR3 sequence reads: CASSVKGGAPGELFF. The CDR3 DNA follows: TGCGCCAGCAGTGTTAAGGGAGGCGCGCCCGGGGAGCTGTTTTTT.

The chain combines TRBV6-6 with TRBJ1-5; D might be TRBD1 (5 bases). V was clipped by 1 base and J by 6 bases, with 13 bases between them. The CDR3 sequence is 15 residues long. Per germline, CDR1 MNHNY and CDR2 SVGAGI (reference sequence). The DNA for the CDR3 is TGTGCCAGCAGTTACTATAGGGGTTTCGGTCAGCCCCAGCATTTT. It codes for CASSYYRGFGQPQHF.

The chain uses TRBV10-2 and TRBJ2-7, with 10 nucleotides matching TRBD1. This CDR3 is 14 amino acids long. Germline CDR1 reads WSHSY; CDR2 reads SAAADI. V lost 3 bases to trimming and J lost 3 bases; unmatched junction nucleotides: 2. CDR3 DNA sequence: TGCGCCAGCAGTGATGACAGGGGGCGCTACGAGCAGTACTTC. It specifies CASSDDRGRYEQYF.

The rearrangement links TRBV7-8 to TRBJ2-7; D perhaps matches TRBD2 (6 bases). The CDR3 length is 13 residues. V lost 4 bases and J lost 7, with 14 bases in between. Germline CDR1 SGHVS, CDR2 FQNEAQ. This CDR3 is CASSSRRDLEQYF. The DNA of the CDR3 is TGTGCCAGCAGCTCTAGGAGGGACCTGGAGCAGTACTTC.

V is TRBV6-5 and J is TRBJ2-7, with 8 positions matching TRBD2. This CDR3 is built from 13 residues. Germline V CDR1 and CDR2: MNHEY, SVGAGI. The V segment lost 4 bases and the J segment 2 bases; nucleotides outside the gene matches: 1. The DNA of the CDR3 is TGTGCCAGCAGTTTCGGGGGGGCCTACGAGCAGTACTTC. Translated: CASSFGGAYEQYF.

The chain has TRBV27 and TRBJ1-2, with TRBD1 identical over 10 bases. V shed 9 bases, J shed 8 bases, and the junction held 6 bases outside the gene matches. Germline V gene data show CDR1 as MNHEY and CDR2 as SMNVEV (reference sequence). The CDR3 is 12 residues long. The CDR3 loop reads CASMTGGGGYTF. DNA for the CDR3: TGTGCCAGTATGACAGGGGGCGGAGGCTACACCTTC.

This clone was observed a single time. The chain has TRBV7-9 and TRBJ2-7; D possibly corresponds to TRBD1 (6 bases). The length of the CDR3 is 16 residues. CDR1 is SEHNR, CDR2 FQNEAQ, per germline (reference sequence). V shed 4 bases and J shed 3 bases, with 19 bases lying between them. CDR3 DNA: TGTGCCAGCAGCTCCGAATCCAGGACAGCTATCTACGAGCAGTACTTC. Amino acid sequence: CASSSESRTAIYEQYF.

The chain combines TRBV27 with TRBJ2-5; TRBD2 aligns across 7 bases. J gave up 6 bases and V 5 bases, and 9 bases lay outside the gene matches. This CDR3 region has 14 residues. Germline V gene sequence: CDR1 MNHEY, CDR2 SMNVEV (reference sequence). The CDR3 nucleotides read TGTGCCAGCAGTCAAGGACTAGGGCGGCAGACCCAGTACTTC. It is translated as CASSQGLGRQTQYF.

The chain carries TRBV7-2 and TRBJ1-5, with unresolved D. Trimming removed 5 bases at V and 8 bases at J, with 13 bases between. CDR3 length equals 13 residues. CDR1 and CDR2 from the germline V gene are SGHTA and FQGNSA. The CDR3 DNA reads TGTGCCAGCAGCACAGAGTTTCCGGAGCCCCAGCATTTT. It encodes CASSTEFPEPQHF.

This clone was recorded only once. CDR3 nucleotide sequence: TGTGCCAGCAGCCTGGGGACAGGGAGAACCGGGGAGCTGTTTTTT. Protein product: CASSLGTGRTGELFF. The chain employs TRBV5-6 and TRBJ2-2; the match to TRBD1 covers 9 bases. The CDR3 has 15 residues. The V and J ends lost 4 bases and 5 bases, in that order; junction bases with no gene match: 6. The germline gives CDR1 SGHDT, CDR2 YYEEEE.

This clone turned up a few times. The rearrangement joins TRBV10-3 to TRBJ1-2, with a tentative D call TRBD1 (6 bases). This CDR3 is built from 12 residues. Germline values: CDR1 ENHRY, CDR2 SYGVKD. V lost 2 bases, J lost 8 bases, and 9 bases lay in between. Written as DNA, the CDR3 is TGTGCCATCAGTGAGACAGGGTCAGGCTACACCTTC. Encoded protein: CAISETGSGYTF.

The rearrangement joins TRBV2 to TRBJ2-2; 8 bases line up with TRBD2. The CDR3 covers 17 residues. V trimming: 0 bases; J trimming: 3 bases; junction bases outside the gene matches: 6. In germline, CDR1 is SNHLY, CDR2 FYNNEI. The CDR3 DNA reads TGTGCCAGCAGTGAAGCGGGGACTAGAGAGGACACCGGGGAGCTGTTTTTT. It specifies CASSEAGTREDTGELFF. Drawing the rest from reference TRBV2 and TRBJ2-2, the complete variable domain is EPEVTQTPSHQVTQMGQEVILRCVPISNHLYFYWYRQILGQKVEFLVSFYNNEISEKSEIFDDQFSVERPDGSNFTLKIRSTKLEDSAMYFCASSEAGTREDTGELFFGEGSRLTVL.

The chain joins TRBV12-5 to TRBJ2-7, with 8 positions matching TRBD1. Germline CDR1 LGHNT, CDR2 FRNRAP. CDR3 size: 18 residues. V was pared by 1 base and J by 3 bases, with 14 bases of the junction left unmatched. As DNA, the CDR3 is TGTGCTAGTGGTTTGGCACCGGGTAGTCAGGGGGCTCTCTACGAGCAGTACTTC. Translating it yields CASGLAPGSQGALYEQYF.

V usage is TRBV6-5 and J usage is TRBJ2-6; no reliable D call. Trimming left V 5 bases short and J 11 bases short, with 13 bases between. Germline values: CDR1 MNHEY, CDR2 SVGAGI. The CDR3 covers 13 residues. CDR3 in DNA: TGTGCCAGCAGTGACCGAGTGAGGCACGTCCTGACTTTC. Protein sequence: CASSDRVRHVLTF.